The 2 T cell receptor beta chains in this list originate from one sample, sequenced in a study of blood T cell repertoires in COVID-19. The protocol was immunoSEQ multiplex PCR, while the TCRdb copy is restricted to in-frame clones and leaves out a portion. The profile covers fewer than 70,000 clones, with 85% to 90% appearing a single time and 2.5% to 3.5% taken by the ten largest. The sample comprised peripheral blood. These receptors came from a man older than 75 with acute or convalescent COVID-19.

V gene TRBV2 combines with J gene TRBJ1-2; D not certain. Trimming took 4 bases from V and 0 from J, leaving 12 bases between them. From germline, CDR1 is SNHLY and CDR2 FYNNEI. CDR3 size: 15 residues. CDR3 DNA sequence: TGTGCCAGCAGTGTCGGAAAGACTACTAACTATGGCTACACCTTC. It specifies CASSVGKTTNYGYTF.

This clone was picked up a small number of times. CDR3 nucleotide sequence: TGTGCCACGCCACAGGGGCGTTCACCCCTCCACTTT. Amino acid sequence: CATPQGRSPLHF. This rearrangement joins TRBV19 to TRBJ1-6; 7 positions match TRBD1. The germline gives CDR1 LNHDA, CDR2 SQIVND (reference sequence). The junction had 6 bases not matched to a gene; V was cut back by 10 bases and J by 9 bases. The CDR3 is made up of 12 amino acids.